This is a list of T cell receptor beta chains from one sample in a study of T cell repertoires in aging, cancer and after chemotherapy. TCRdb reanalysed the multiplex PCR reads using MiXCR and keeps one entry per CDR3 protein. The sample lists over 3,000 distinct CDR3 sequences, about 38% occurring once. The sequenced sample consisted of blood. Source of these receptors: a human donor in good health. Both conserved end residues are part of each CDR3. D genes are given only for firm matches. Size is omitted from some rows. Given values are once, few, many or a class for expanded clones.

D,V,J,size,DNA,CDR3
TRBD1,TRBV7-6,TRBJ2-7,-,TGTGCCAGCAGCTTAGAGGCAGGGGGATCCTACGAGCAGTACTTC,CASSLEAGGSYEQYF
TRBD1,TRBV12-5,TRBJ1-1,-,TGTGCTAGTGGTTTGCACAGGGGGGGGTTCATGAACACTGAAGCTTTCTTT,CASGLHRGGFMNTEAFF
TRBD2,TRBV5-4,TRBJ2-3,few,TGTGCCAGCAGCTTGTGGCGGGGGGGCACAGATACGCAGTATTTT,CASSLWRGGTDTQYF
TRBD1,TRBV6-5,TRBJ1-2,once,TGTGCCAGCAGTTCTCGAGGGGGCGCGGGCTATGGCTACACCTTC,CASSSRGGAGYGYTF
TRBD2,TRBV18,TRBJ2-5,-,TGTGCCAGCTCACCACTACGGCGGGGGTTGGAGACCCAGTACTTC,CASSPLRRGLETQYF
-,TRBV7-6,TRBJ2-2,few,TGTGCCAGCAGCTTAGAATACCCAGGGTTTGGGAACACCGGGGAGCTGTTTTTT,CASSLEYPGFGNTGELFF
-,TRBV28,TRBJ1-2,few,TGTGCCAGCGGGTTATCTGGGGGCTACACCTTC,CASGLSGGYTF
-,TRBV10-3,TRBJ1-4,-,TGTGCCATCAGTGAGCCTAGGAATGAAAAACTGTTTTTT,CAISEPRNEKLFF
TRBD2,TRBV12-3/TRBV12-4,TRBJ2-3,-,TGTGCCAGCCTAAGACCCGGGAGGCCAGATACGCAGTATTTT,CASLRPGRPDTQYF
TRBD1,TRBV11-1,TRBJ2-3,-,TGTGCCAGCAGCCCCGGAGGGACAGGGGGCACAGATACGCAGTATTTT,CASSPGGTGGTDTQYF
TRBD1,TRBV5-6,TRBJ1-4,once,TGTGCCAGCATCTTGGTCAGGGGGAGGGATGAAAAACTGTTTTTT,CASILVRGRDEKLFF
TRBD1,TRBV19,TRBJ1-5,-,TGTGCCAGTAGTTGGGACAGGGTTATAAATCAGCCCCAGCATTTT,CASSWDRVINQPQHF
-,TRBV28,TRBJ1-1,-,TGTGCCAGCAGTCTTCAGGGGTTTTTAGGTTTAGCTTTCTTT,CASSLQGFLGLAFF